A selection of T cell receptor beta chains follows, all from one sample in a study of regulatory T cells in long-lasting Graves disease. TCRdb recomputed calls from the multiplex PCR reads with MiXCR, one row per CDR3 protein. The table lists about 560,000 distinct CDR3 sequences, around 16% of them singletons, with more than 10% in the top ten. In addition, the sample was reused for a study of T cells in Graves' hyperthyroidism and ophthalmopathy.

Sample: peripheral blood mononuclear cells (PBMCs), taken at new diagnosis, from a patient treated with antithyroid drugs. The receptors derive from a man in his late teens or twenties with Graves disease. CDR3s include the opening cysteine and the closing phenylalanine or tryptophan. The order of the fields is D gene, clone size, V gene, J gene, CDR3 protein, CDR3 DNA. The D gene is left open where the match is weak. Expanded clones get a size class; other rows say once, few or many, or leave the size out.

D: TRBD1; size: .; V: TRBV4-1; J: TRBJ1-5; CDR3: CASSRWDRRNQPQHF; DNA: TGCGCCAGCAGCCGATGGGACAGGCGGAATCAGCCCCAGCATTTT
D: .; size: many; V: TRBV30; J: TRBJ2-3; CDR3: CAWSPPGPFTQYF; DNA: TGTGCCTGGAGTCCCCCGGGCCCGTTCACGCAGTATTTT
D: TRBD2; size: few; V: TRBV19; J: TRBJ2-2; CDR3: CASTLGTTNTGELFF; DNA: TGTGCCAGTACCCTCGGGACTACCAACACCGGGGAGCTGTTTTTT
D: TRBD2; size: many; V: TRBV12-3/TRBV12-4; J: TRBJ2-2; CDR3: CASSPGLAVPGELFF; DNA: TGTGCCAGCAGCCCGGGACTAGCGGTCCCCGGGGAGCTGTTTTTT
D: .; size: many; V: TRBV20-1; J: TRBJ2-1; CDR3: CSARVPTGLASNEQFF; DNA: TGCAGTGCTAGAGTTCCAACGGGTCTAGCCTCCAATGAGCAGTTCTTC
D: .; size: few; V: TRBV7-9; J: TRBJ1-5; CDR3: CASSPLGGAGQPQHF; DNA: TGTGCCAGCAGCCCCCTAGGGGGGGCAGGTCAGCCCCAGCATTTT
D: TRBD1; size: few; V: TRBV3-1; J: TRBJ2-7; CDR3: CASSQVVPGQGPSYEQYF; DNA: TGTGCCAGCAGCCAAGTGGTCCCAGGACAGGGCCCCTCCTACGAGCAGTACTTC
D: TRBD1; size: .; V: TRBV2; J: TRBJ1-1; CDR3: CATQGTATEAFF; DNA: TGTGCCACCCAGGGGACAGCCACTGAAGCTTTCTTT
D: TRBD1; size: .; V: TRBV10-3; J: TRBJ1-1; CDR3: CAISVRQGKNTEAFF; DNA: TGTGCCATCAGTGTAAGACAGGGCAAGAACACTGAAGCTTTCTTT
D: .; size: few; V: TRBV10-1; J: TRBJ2-7; CDR3: CASSEGTPSRYEQYF; DNA: TGCGCCAGCAGTGAGGGAACACCCAGCCGCTACGAGCAGTACTTC
D: .; size: .; V: TRBV30; J: TRBJ2-3; CDR3: CAWDRGGRADTQYF; DNA: TGTGCCTGGGACAGGGGCGGGAGGGCAGATACGCAGTATTTT
D: TRBD2; size: many; V: TRBV28; J: TRBJ2-7; CDR3: CASMQRGYEQYF; DNA: TGTGCCAGCATGCAGCGGGGTTACGAGCAGTACTTC
D: .; size: few; V: TRBV7-3; J: TRBJ1-1; CDR3: CATGFGGRDTEAFF; DNA: TGTGCCACCGGATTTGGGGGCAGGGACACTGAAGCTTTCTTT
D: TRBD1; size: .; V: TRBV3-1; J: TRBJ2-7; CDR3: CASSQSRRDSSTGEQYF; DNA: TGTGCCAGCAGCCAATCTCGACGGGACAGCTCGACGGGGGAGCAGTACTTC
D: .; size: many; V: TRBV5-1; J: TRBJ2-3; CDR3: CASSSRASSADTQYF; DNA: TGCGCCAGCAGCTCGAGGGCCTCTAGCGCGGATACGCAGTATTTT
D: .; size: many; V: TRBV14; J: TRBJ2-7; CDR3: CASSQDAVSYEQYF; DNA: TGTGCCAGCAGCCAAGACGCCGTATCCTACGAGCAGTACTTC
D: .; size: many; V: TRBV27; J: TRBJ2-7; CDR3: CASSSGQRVYEQYF; DNA: TGTGCCAGCAGTTCCGGACAGAGGGTTTACGAGCAGTACTTC
D: TRBD2; size: many; V: TRBV12-3/TRBV12-4; J: TRBJ2-3; CDR3: CASSPGLAETDTQYF; DNA: TGTGCCAGCAGCCCGGGACTAGCGGAGACAGATACGCAGTATTTT
D: TRBD2; size: many; V: TRBV24-1; J: TRBJ2-7; CDR3: CATSGGYEQYF; DNA: TGTGCCACCAGCGGGGGGTACGAGCAGTACTTC
D: TRBD2; size: .; V: TRBV4-1; J: TRBJ2-7; CDR3: CASSQEASGIYHEQYF; DNA: TGCGCCAGCAGCCAAGAGGCTAGCGGGATCTACCACGAGCAGTACTTC
D: .; size: many; V: TRBV3-1; J: TRBJ1-1; CDR3: CASSQWRDAEAFF; DNA: TGTGCCAGCAGCCAATGGAGGGACGCTGAAGCTTTCTTT
D: .; size: many; V: TRBV7-8; J: TRBJ2-7; CDR3: CASSLERQRATGEQYF; DNA: TGTGCCAGCAGCTTAGAGCGGCAGCGGGCAACGGGCGAGCAGTACTTC
D: .; size: few; V: TRBV28; J: TRBJ2-7; CDR3: CASSPGGQISEQYF; DNA: TGTGCCAGCAGTCCCGGGGGACAGATTAGCGAGCAGTACTTC
D: .; size: many; V: TRBV27; J: TRBJ2-7; CDR3: CASSLLGQRYEQYF; DNA: TGTGCCAGCAGTTTATTGGGACAACGTTACGAGCAGTACTTC
D: .; size: .; V: TRBV7-6; J: TRBJ2-7; CDR3: CASSVDSSNYEQYF; DNA: TGTGCCAGCAGCGTCGACAGTTCAAACTACGAGCAGTACTTC
D: TRBD2; size: .; V: TRBV6-1; J: TRBJ2-7; CDR3: CASSASGSPYEQYF; DNA: TGTGCCAGCAGTGCTAGCGGGAGCCCCTACGAGCAGTACTTC
D: .; size: few; V: TRBV7-9; J: TRBJ1-1; CDR3: CASKLGSTEAFF; DNA: TGTGCCAGCAAATTAGGTTCCACTGAAGCTTTCTTT
D: .; size: .; V: TRBV10-3; J: TRBJ1-1; CDR3: CAIRLDSTEAFF; DNA: TGTGCCATCAGGTTAGACTCCACTGAAGCTTTCTTT
D: .; size: many; V: TRBV6-1; J: TRBJ1-6; CDR3: CASSDPESRSPLHF; DNA: TGTGCCAGCAGTGACCCCGAGAGCAGGTCACCCCTCCACTTT
D: .; size: many; V: TRBV7-9; J: TRBJ2-1; CDR3: CASSLIPLGSSYNEQFF; DNA: TGTGCCAGCAGCCTCATTCCCCTAGGAAGCTCCTACAATGAGCAGTTCTTC
D: TRBD1; size: .; V: TRBV15; J: TRBJ2-3; CDR3: CATSRDRGRGGDTQYF; DNA: TGTGCCACCAGCAGAGACAGGGGGCGAGGTGGAGATACGCAGTATTTT
D: TRBD2; size: few; V: TRBV27; J: TRBJ2-1; CDR3: CASSLGTSEGGNEQFF; DNA: TGTGCCAGCAGTTTAGGGACTAGCGAGGGTGGCAATGAGCAGTTCTTC
D: TRBD2; size: many; V: TRBV30; J: TRBJ2-1; CDR3: CAWTQTGLAGAGEQFF; DNA: TGTGCCTGGACCCAGACGGGACTAGCGGGAGCGGGTGAGCAGTTCTTC
D: TRBD2; size: many; V: TRBV12-3/TRBV12-4; J: TRBJ2-5; CDR3: CASSSTVLAGGPWETQYF; DNA: TGTGCCAGCAGTTCGACGGTACTAGCGGGAGGGCCTTGGGAGACCCAGTACTTC
D: .; size: many; V: TRBV20-1; J: TRBJ1-1; CDR3: CSARIGSGNTEAFF; DNA: TGCAGTGCTAGGATCGGGTCTGGGAACACTGAAGCTTTCTTT